Presented here are 9 T cell receptor beta chains from one specimen sequenced in a study of cytomegalovirus exposure and HLA in healthy donors. PCR primers comprised 60 Vbeta and 13 Jbeta primers. The table came from immunoSEQ multiplex PCR; TCRdb's copy has only in-frame clones and leaves some out. The sample includes fewer than 200,000 clones, more than 60% seen only once; the top ten take roughly 5%. Sequencing was performed on PBMCs. These receptors all stem from a male donor in good health and CMV-seronegative.

About this clone itself: One junction end does not reproduce the germline sequence, and a read error may be involved. The chain carries TRBV6-4 and TRBJ2-1; 8 bases line up with TRBD2. The CDR3 is 14 amino acids. Germline V gene sequence: CDR1 MRHNA, CDR2 SNTAGT. CDR3: CATSLAGTNNEQFF. In DNA form, the CDR3 reads TGTGCCACCAGTCTAGCGGGCACCAATAATGAGCAGTTCTTC.

This sequence joins TRBV4-2 and TRBJ2-7; TRBD1 aligns across 7 bases. The CDR3 spans 15 residues. Trimming took 4 bases from V and 2 from J; bases not matched to a gene: 8. Germline V CDR1 and CDR2: LGHNA, YNFKEQ. The CDR3 loop reads CASSPRDSAAYEQYF. The CDR3 nucleotides read TGTGCCAGCAGCCCCCGGGACAGCGCTGCCTACGAGCAGTACTTC.

The genes are TRBV6-1 and TRBJ1-1; D is possibly TRBD1 (6 bases). Germline lookup yields CDR1 MNHNS and CDR2 SASEGT. CDR3 size: 14 residues. V was trimmed by 5 bases and J by 3 bases, leaving 13 bases between them. CDR3 DNA: TGTGCCAGCAGTCCATCTAACAGGGACACTGAAGCTTTCTTT. It encodes CASSPSNRDTEAFF.

V usage is TRBV23-1 and J usage is TRBJ1-1; 9 bases are shared with TRBD1. TRBV23-1 is reported as an ORF; its role is uncertain. V trimming: 1 base; J trimming: 3 bases; junction bases outside the gene matches: 9. The CDR3 spans 17 residues. The CDR3 here is CASSQYHRTGEDTEAFF. CDR3 bases: TGCGCCAGCAGTCAATACCACAGGACAGGGGAAGACACTGAAGCTTTCTTT.

This chain joins TRBV7-3 and TRBJ2-1, with 7 bases identical to TRBD1. Germline V gene data show CDR1 as SGHTA and CDR2 as FQGTGA. The CDR3 consists of 15 residues. Losses at the gene ends were 0 bases for V and 4 bases for J; bases not matched to a gene: 3. This CDR3 is CASSLTGGGYNEQFF. The CDR3 coding sequence is TGTGCCAGCAGCTTAACAGGGGGCGGGTACAATGAGCAGTTCTTC.

The chain is built from TRBV9 and TRBJ2-3; TRBD1 might be the D (7 bases). V shed 6 bases and J shed 5 bases, with 19 bases lying between them. CDR3 length equals 15 residues. Germline CDR1 SGDLS, CDR2 YYNGEE. DNA of the CDR3: TGTGCCAGCACCCATCAGGGGGGACCTAAAGATACGCAGTATTTT. This translates into CASTHQGGPKDTQYF.

The rearrangement joins TRBV25-1 to TRBJ2-1; 9 bases fit TRBD2. The trim removed 8 bases at V and 5 bases at J, leaving 7 bases unmatched. The length of the CDR3 is 14 residues. The germline CDR1 and CDR2 sequences are MGHDK and SYGVNS. In nucleotides, the CDR3 is TGTGCCAGCGCCCCGGGACTAGCCGACAATGAGCAGTTCTTC. Amino acid sequence: CASAPGLADNEQFF.

This chain connects TRBV6-5 to TRBJ2-3, with D perhaps matching TRBD2 (5 bases). Looked up from germline, CDR1 is MNHEY and CDR2 is SVGAGI. CDR3 length: 13 amino acids. V was shortened by 10 bases and J by 4 bases, with 15 bases between the two germline ends. The CDR3 nucleotides are TGTGCCACGCTAGCTCCCGGGGCAGATACGCAGTATTTT. This encodes CATLAPGADTQYF.

The chain is built from TRBV7-9 and TRBJ2-2; 7 nucleotides match TRBD2. CDR1 and CDR2 (germline): SEHNR, FQNEAQ (reference sequence). CDR3 size: 14 residues. V lost 0 bases and J lost 8; bases outside the gene matches: 3. CDR3 residues: CASSLAAGSGELFF. In nucleotides, the CDR3 is TGTGCCAGCAGCTTAGCAGCGGGGTCTGGGGAGCTGTTTTTT.